This T cell receptor beta chain was identified in a study of T cells in Graves' hyperthyroidism and ophthalmopathy. Study outcomes and limitations: From stable hyperthyroidism, ophthalmopathy was set apart by a 13 V-J model. Appearing also in blood were most of the thyroid clonotypes expanded above 0.001.

This CDR3 is built from 18 residues. Germline lookup yields CDR1 MNHEY and CDR2 SVGAGI. Trimming cost V 0 bases and J 7 bases, with 19 bases left between them. There were TCR beta CDR3 regions amplified from RNA transcripts. Initially, a first-round RT-PCR of the TCR CDR3 employed the HTBI primer set. TCRdb re-called the multiplex PCR reads through MiXCR, storing one row per CDR3 protein. The profile shows more than 550,000 distinct CDR3 sequences, about 17% of them singletons. Diagnosing involved the use of clinical symptoms, serum thyroxine and TRAb, thyroid ultrasound and orbital computed tomography. Sampled blood dates from first hyperthyroidism diagnosis, and it precedes any ophthalmopathy symptoms. This clonotype was seen more than once but under ten times. Its antigen is not identified.

The sequence was collected from a woman aged 45-60 years with Graves' hyperthyroidism that later progressed to Graves' ophthalmopathy. The chain uses TRBV6-5 and TRBJ1-6, with D maybe TRBD1 (6 bases). Sequenced sample: blood. CDR3 coding DNA: TGTGCCAGCAGTTACTCGCTTAAAGACAGGTTTCTAAATTCACCCCTCCACTTT. It codes for CASSYSLKDRFLNSPLHF.